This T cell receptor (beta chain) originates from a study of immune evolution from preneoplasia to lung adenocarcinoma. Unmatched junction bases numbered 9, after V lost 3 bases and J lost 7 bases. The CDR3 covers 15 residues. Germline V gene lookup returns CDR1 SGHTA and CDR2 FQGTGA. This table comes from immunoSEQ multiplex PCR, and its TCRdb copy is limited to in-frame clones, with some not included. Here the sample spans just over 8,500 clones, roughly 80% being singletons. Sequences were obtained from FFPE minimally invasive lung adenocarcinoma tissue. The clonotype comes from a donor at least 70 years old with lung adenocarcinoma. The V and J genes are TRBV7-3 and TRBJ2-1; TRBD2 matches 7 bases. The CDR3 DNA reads TGTGCCAGCAGCTTGGGAGGGAAAGGGAATAATGAGCAGTTCTTC. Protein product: CASSLGGKGNNEQFF.